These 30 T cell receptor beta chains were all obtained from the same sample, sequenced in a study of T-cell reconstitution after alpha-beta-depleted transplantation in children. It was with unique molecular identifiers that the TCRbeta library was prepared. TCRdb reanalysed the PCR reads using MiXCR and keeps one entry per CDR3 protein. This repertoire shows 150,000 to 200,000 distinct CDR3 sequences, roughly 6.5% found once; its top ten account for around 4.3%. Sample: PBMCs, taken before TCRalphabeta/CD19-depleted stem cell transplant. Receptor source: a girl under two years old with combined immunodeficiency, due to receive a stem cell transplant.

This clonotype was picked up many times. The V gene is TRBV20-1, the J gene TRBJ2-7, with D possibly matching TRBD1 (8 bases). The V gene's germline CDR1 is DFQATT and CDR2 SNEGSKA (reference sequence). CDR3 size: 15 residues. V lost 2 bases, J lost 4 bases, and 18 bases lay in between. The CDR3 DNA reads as TGCAGTGCTAGACTTGACAGGGGAGGGGGTTACGAGCAGTACTTC. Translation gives CSARLDRGGGYEQYF.

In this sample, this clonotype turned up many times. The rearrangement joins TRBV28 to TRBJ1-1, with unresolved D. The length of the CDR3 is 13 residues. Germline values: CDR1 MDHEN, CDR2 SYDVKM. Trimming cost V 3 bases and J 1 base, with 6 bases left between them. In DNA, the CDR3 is TGTGCCAGCAGTTTGTACAGGAACACTGAAGCTTTCTTT. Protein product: CASSLYRNTEAFF.

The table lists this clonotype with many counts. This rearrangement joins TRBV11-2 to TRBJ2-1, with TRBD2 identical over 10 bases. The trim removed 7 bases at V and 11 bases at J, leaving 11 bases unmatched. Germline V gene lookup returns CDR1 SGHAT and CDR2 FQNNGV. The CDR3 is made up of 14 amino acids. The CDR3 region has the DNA TGTGCCAGCACATCGAAAATACTAGCGGGGAAGCAGTTCTTC. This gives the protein CASTSKILAGKQFF.

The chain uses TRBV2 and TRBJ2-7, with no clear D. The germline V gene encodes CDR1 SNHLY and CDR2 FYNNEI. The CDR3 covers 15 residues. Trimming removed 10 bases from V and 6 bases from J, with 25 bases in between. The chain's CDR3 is CANALSGPESSEQYF. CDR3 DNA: TGTGCCAACGCTCTTTCGGGCCCCGAGTCTTCCGAGCAGTACTTC. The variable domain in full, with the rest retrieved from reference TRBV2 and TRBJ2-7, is EPEVTQTPSHQVTQMGQEVILRCVPISNHLYFYWYRQILGQKVEFLVSFYNNEISEKSEIFDDQFSVERPDGSNFTLKIRSTKLEDSAMYFCANALSGPESSEQYFGPGTRLTVT.

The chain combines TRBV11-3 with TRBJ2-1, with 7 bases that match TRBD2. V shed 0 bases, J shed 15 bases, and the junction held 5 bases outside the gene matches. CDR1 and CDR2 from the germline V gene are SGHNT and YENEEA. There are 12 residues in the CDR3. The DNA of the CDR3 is TGTGCCAGCAGCTTAGATCGGGGGGAACCGTTCTTC. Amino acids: CASSLDRGEPFF.

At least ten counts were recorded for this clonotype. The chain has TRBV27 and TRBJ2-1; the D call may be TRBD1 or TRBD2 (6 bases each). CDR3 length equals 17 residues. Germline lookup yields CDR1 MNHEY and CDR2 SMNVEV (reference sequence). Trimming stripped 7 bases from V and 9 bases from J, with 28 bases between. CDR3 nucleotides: TGTGCCAGCAATCCAGCGGGCCTAGCGAAAGGAGGGGGTGAGCAGTTCTTC. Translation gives CASNPAGLAKGGGEQFF.

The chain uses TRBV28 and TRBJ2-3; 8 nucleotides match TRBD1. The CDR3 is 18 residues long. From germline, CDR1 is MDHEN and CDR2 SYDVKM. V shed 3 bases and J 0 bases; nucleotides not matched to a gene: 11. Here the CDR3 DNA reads TGTGCCAGCAGTTTGGGACAGGAAACACGTACTAGCACAGATACGCAGTATTTT. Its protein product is CASSLGQETRTSTDTQYF.

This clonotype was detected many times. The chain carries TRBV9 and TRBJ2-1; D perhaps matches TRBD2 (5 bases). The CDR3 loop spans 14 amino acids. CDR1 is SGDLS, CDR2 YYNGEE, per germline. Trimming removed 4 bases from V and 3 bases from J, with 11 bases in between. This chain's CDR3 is CASSLSGYYNEQFF. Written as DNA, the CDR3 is TGTGCCAGCAGCTTGAGCGGTTACTACAATGAGCAGTTCTTC.

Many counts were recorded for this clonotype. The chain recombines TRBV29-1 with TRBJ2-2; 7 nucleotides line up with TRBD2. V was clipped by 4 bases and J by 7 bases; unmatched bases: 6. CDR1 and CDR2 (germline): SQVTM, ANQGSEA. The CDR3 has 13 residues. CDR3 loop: CSVGAGVHGELFF. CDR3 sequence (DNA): TGCAGCGTTGGGGCGGGAGTACACGGGGAGCTGTTTTTT.

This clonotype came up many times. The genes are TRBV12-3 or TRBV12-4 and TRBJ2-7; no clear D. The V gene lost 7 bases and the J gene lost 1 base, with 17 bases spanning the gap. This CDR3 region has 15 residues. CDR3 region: CASTRGRIDSYEQYF. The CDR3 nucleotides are TGTGCCAGCACCCGCGGCAGGATTGATTCCTACGAGCAGTACTTC.

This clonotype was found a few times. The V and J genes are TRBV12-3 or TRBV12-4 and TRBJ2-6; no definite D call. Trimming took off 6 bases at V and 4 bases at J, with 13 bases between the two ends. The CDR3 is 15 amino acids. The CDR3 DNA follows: TGTGCCAGCAGAAGTAGGGAATCCGGGGCCAACGTCCTGACTTTC. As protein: CASRSRESGANVLTF.

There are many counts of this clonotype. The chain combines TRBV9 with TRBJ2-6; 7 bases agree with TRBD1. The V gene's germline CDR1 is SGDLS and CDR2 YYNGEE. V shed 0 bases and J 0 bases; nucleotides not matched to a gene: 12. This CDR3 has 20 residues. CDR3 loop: CASSVVPGRQGPSGANVLTF. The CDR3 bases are TGTGCCAGCAGCGTAGTCCCAGGGAGACAGGGCCCCTCTGGGGCCAACGTCCTGACTTTC.

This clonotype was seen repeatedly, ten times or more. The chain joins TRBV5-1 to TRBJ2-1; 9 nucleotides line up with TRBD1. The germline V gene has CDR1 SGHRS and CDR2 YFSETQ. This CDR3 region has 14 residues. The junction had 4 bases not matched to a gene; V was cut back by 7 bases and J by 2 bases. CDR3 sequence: CASGDRVTYNEQFF. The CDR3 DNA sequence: TGCGCCAGCGGGGACAGGGTGACCTACAATGAGCAGTTCTTC.

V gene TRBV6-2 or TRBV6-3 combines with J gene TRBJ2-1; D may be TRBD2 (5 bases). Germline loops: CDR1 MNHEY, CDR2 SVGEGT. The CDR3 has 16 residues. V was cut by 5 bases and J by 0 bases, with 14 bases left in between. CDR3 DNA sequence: TGTGCCAGCAGTCCGCTAATAGCGAGCTCCTACAATGAGCAGTTCTTC. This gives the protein CASSPLIASSYNEQFF.

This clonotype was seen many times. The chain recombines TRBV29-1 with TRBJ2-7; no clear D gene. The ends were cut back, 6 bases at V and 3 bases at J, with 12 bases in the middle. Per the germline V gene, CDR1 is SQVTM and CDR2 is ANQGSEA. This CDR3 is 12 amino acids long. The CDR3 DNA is TGCAGCGTGACTTACGTGGGCTACGAGCAGTACTTC. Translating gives CSVTYVGYEQYF.

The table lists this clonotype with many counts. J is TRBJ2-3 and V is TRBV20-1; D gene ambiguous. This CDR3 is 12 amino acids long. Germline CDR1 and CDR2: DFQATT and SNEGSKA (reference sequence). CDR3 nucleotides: TGCAGCAGGAACCGGTCACCAGATACGCAGTATTTT. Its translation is CSRNRSPDTQYF.

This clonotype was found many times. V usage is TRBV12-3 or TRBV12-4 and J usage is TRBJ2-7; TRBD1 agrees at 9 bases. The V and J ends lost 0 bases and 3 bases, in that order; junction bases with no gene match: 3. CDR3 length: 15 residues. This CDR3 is CASSLAPGQGYEQYF. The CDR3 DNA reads TGTGCCAGCAGTTTAGCCCCGGGACAGGGCTACGAGCAGTACTTC.

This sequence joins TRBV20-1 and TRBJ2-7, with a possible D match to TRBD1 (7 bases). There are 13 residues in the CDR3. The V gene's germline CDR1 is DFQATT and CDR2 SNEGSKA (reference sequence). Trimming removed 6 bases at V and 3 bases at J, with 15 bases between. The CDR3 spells CSARQGGVYEQYF. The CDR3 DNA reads TGCAGTGCGAGACAGGGAGGAGTCTACGAGCAGTACTTC.

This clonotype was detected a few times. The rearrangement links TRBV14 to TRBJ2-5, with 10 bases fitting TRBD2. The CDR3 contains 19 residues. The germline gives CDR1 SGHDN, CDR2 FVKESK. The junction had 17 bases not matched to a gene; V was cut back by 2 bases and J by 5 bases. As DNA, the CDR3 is TGTGCCAGCAGCCAACAGGTCCTTCTAGCGGGGGCCCCGGGTGAGACCCAGTACTTC. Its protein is CASSQQVLLAGAPGETQYF.

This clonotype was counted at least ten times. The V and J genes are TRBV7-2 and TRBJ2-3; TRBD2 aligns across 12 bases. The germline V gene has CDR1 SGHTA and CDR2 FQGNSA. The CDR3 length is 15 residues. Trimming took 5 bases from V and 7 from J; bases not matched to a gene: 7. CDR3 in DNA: TGTGCCAGCAGCCGGACTAGCGGGAACCAGAATACGCAGTATTTT. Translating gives CASSRTSGNQNTQYF.

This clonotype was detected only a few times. The CDR3 bases are TGTGCCAGCAGTTTAGTTCCTCAGGGTCAGCCCCAGCATTTT. Translated, it gives CASSLVPQGQPQHF. The chain recombines TRBV28 with TRBJ1-5; TRBD1 is a possible D gene (5 bases). V was trimmed by 2 bases and J by 6 bases, leaving 11 bases between them. Germline CDR1 reads MDHEN; CDR2 reads SYDVKM. This CDR3 region has 14 residues.

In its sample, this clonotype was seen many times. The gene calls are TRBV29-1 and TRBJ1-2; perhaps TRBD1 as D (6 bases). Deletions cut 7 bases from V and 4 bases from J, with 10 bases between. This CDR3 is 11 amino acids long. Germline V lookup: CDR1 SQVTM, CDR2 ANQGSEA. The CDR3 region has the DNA TGCAGCGCCGAGGGGGTCTATGGCTACACCTTC. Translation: CSAEGVYGYTF.

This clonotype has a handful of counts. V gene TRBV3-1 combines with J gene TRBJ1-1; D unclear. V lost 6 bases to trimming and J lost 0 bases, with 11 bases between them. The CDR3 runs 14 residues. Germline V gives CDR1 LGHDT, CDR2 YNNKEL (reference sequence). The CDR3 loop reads CASSLRTVNTEAFF. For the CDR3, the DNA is TGTGCCAGCAGTCTGAGGACGGTGAACACTGAAGCTTTCTTT.

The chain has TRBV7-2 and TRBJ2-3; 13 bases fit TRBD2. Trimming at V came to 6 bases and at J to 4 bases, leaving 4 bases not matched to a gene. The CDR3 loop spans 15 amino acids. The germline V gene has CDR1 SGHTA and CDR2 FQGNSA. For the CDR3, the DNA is TGTGCCAGCAGGTTGACTAGCGGGAGGCCAGATACGCAGTATTTT. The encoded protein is CASRLTSGRPDTQYF. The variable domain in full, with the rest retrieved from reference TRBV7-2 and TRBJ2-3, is GAGVSQSPSNKVTEKGKDVELRCDPISGHTALYWYRQSLGQGLEFLIYFQGNSAPDKSGLPSDRFSAERTGGSVSTLTIQRTQQEDSAVYLCASRLTSGRPDTQYFGPGTRLTVL.

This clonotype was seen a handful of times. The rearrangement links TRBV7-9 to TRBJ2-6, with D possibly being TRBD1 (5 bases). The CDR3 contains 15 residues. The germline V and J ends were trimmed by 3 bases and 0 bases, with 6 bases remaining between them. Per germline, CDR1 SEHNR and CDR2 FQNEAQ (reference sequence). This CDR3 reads CASSLGHSGANVLTF. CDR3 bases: TGTGCCAGCAGCTTGGGGCACTCTGGGGCCAACGTCCTGACTTTC.

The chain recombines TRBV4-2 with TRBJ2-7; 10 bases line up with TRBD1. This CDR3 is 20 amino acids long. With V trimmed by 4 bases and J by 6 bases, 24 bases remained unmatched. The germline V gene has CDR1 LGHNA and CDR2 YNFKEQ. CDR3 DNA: TGTGCCAGCAGCCTAGGCTTGGACAGGGGGAGGTGGGATCGTGAAGGCGAGCAGTACTTC. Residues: CASSLGLDRGRWDREGEQYF.

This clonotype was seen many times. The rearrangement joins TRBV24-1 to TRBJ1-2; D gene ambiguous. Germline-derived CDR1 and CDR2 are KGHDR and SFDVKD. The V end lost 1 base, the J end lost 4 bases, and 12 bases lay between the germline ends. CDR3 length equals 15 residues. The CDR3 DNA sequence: TGTGCCACCAGTGATTTTATTGAATTGGGCTATGGCTACACCTTC. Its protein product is CATSDFIELGYGYTF.

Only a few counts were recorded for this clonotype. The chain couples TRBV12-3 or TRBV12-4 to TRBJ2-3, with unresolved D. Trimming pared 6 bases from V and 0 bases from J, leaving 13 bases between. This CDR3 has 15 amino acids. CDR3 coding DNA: TGTGCCAGCAGACCTTCCGGATTTAGCACAGATACGCAGTATTTT. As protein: CASRPSGFSTDTQYF.

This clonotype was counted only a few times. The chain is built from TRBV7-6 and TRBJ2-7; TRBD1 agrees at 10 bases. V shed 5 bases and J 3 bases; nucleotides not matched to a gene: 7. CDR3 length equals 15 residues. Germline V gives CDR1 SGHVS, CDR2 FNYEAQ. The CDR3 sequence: CASSPSRDRGYEQYF. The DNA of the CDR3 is TGTGCCAGCAGCCCATCCCGGGACAGGGGCTACGAGCAGTACTTC. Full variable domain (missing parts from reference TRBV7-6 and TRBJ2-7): GAGVSQSPRYKVTKRGQDVALRCDPISGHVSLYWYRQALGQGPEFLTYFNYEAQQDKSGLPNDRFSAERPEGSISTLTIQRTEQRDSAMYRCASSPSRDRGYEQYFGPGTRLTVT.

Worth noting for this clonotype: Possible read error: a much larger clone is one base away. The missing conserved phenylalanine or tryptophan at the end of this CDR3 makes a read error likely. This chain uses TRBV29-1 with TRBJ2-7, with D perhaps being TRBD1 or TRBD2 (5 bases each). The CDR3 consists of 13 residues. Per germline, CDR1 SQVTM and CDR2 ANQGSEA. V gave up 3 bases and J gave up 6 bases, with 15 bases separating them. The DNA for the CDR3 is TGCAGCGTTGAGCTGGACACTCGGGGCGAGCAGTACTAC. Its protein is CSVELDTRGEQYY.